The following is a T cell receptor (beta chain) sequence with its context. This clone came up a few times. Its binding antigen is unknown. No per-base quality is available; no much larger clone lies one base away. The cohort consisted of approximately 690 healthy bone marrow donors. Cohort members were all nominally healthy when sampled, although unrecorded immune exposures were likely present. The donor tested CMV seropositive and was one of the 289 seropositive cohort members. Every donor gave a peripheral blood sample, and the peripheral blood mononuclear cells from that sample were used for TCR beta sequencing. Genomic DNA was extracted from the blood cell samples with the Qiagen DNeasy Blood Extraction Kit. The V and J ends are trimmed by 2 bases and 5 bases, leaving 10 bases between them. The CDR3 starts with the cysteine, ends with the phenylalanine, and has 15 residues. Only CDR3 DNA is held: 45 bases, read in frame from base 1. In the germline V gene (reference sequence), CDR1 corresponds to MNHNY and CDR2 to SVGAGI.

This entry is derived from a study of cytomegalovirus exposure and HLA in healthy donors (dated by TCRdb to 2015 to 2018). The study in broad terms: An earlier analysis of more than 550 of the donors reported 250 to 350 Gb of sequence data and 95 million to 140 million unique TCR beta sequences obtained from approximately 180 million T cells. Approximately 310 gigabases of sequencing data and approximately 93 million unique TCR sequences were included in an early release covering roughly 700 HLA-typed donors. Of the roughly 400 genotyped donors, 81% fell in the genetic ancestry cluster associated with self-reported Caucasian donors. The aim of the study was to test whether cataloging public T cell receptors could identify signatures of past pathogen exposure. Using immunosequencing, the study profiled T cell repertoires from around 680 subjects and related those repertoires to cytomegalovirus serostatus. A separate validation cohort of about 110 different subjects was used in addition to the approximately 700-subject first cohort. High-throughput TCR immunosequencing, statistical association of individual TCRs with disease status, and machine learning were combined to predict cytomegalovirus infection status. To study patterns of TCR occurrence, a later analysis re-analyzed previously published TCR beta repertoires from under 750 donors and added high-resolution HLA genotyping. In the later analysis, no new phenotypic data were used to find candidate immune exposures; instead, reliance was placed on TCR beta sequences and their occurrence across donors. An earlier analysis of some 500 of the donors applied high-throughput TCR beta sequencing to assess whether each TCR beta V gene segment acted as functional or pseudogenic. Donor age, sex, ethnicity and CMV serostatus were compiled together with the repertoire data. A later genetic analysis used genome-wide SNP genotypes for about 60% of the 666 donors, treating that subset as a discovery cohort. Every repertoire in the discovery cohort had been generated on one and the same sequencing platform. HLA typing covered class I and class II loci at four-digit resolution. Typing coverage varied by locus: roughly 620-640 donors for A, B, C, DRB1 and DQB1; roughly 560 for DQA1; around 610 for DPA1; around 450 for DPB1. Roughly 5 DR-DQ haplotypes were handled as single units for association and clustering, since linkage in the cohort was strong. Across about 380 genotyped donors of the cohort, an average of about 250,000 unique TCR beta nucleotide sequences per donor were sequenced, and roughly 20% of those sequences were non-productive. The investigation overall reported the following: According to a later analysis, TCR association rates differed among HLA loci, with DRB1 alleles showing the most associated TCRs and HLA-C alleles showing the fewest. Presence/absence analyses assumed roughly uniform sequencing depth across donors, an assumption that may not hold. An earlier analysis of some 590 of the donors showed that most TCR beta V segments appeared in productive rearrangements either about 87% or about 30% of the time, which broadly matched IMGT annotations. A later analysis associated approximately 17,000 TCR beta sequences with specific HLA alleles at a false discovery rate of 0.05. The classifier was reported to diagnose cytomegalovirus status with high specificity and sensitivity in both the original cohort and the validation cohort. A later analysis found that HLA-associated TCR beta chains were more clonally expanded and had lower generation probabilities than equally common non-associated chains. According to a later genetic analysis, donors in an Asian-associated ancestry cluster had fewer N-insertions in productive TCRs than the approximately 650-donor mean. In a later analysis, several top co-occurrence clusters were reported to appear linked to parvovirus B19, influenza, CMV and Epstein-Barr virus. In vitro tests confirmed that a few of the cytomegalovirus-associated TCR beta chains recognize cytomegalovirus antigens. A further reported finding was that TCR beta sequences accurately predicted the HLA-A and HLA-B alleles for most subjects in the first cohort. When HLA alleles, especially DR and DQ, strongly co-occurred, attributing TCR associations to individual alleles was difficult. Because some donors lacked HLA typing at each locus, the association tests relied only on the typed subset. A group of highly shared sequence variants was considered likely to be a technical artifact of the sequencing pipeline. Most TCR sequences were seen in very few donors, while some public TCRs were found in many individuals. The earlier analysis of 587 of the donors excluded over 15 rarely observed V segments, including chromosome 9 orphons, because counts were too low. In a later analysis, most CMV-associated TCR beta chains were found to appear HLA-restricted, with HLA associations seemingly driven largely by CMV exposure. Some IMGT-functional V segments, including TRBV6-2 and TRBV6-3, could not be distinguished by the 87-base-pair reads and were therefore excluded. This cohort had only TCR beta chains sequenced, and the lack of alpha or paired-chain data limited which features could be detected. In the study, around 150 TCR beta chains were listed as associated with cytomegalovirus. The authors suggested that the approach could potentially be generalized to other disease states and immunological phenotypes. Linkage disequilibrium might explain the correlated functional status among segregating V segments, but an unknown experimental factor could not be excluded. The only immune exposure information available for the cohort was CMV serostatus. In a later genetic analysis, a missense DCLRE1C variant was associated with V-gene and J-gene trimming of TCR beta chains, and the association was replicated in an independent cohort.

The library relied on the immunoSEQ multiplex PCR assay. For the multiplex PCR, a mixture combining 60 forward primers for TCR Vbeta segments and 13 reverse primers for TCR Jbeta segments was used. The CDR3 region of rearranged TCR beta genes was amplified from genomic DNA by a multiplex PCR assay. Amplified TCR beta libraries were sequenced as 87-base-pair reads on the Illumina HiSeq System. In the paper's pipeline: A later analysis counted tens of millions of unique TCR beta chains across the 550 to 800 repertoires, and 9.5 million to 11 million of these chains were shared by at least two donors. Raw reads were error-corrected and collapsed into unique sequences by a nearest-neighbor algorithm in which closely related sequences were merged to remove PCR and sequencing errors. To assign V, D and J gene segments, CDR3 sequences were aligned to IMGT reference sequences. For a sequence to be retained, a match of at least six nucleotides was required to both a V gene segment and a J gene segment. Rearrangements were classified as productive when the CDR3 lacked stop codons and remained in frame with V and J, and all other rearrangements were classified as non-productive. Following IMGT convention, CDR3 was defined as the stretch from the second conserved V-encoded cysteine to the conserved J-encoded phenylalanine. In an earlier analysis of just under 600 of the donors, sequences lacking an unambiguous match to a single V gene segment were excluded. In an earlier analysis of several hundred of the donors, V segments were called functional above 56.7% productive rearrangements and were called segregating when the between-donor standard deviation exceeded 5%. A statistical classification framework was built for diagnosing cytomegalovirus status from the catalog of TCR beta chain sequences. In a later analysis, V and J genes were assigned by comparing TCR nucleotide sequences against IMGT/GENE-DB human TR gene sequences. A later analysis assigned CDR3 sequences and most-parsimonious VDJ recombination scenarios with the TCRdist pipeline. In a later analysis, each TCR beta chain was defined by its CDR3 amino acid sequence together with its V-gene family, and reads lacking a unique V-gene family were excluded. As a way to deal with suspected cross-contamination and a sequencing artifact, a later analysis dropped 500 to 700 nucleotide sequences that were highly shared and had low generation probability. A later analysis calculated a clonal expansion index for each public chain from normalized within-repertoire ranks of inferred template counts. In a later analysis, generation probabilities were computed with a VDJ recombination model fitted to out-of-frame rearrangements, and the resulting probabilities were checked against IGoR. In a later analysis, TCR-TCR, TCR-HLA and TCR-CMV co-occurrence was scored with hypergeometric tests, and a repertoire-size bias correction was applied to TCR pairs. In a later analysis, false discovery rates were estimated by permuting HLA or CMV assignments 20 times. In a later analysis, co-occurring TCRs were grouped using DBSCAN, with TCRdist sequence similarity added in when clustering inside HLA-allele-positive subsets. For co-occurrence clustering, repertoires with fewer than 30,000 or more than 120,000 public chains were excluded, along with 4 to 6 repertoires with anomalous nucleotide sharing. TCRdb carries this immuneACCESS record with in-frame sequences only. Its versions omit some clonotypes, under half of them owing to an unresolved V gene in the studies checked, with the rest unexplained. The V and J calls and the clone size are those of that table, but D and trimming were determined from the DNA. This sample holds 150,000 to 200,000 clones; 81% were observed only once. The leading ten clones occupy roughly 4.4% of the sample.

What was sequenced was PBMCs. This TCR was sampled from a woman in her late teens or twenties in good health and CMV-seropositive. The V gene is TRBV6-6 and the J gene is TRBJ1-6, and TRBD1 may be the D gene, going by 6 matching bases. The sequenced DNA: TGTGCCAGCAGTTACGGCAGGGGTAATAATTCACCCCTCCACTTT. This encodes CASSYGRGNNSPLHF.